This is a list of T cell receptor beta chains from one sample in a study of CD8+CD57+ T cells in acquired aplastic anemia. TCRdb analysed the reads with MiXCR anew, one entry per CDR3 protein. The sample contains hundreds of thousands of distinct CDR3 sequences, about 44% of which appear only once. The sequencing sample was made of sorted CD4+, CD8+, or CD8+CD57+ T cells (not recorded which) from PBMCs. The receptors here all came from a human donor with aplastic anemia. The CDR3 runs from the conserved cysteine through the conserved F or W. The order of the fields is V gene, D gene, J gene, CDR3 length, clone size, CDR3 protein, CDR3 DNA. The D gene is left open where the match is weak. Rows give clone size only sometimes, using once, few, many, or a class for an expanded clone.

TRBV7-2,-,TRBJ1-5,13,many,CASSRGGNQPQHF,TGTGCCAGCAGCAGGGGGGGAAATCAGCCCCAGCATTTT
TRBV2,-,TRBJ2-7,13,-,CASSYGTSYEQYF,TGTGCCAGCAGTTACGGGACGAGCTACGAGCAGTACTTC
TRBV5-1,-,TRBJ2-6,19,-,CASSFPAGSQYPGANVLTF,TGCGCCAGCAGCTTTCCGGCCGGGTCGCAATACCCTGGGGCCAACGTCCTGACTTTC
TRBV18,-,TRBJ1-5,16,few,CASPGLKGREDQPQHF,TGTGCCAGCCCTGGTCTAAAAGGGAGAGAAGATCAGCCCCAGCATTTT
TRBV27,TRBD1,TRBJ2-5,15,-,CASSRQGIRQETQYF,TGTGCCAGCAGTCGACAGGGAATCCGCCAAGAGACCCAGTACTTC
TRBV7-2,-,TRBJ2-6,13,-,CASSSRGANVLTF,TGTGCCAGCAGCTCCAGGGGGGCCAACGTCCTGACTTTC
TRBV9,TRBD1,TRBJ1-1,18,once,CASSPGVGTGRSNTEAFF,TGTGCCAGCAGCCCAGGTGTTGGGACAGGGAGGTCGAACACTGAAGCTTTCTTT
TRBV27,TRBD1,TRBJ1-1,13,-,CATLGQGNTEAFF,TGTGCCACCCTCGGACAGGGAAACACTGAAGCTTTCTTT
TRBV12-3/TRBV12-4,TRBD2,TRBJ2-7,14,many,CASTTGGSSYEQYF,TGTGCCAGCACGACGGGGGGGAGCTCCTACGAGCAGTACTTC
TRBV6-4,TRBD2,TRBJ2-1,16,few,CASSESSGRGYNEQFF,TGTGCCAGCAGTGAGTCTAGCGGGAGGGGTTACAATGAGCAGTTCTTC
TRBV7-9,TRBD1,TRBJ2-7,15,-,CASSPGQVSSYEQYF,TGTGCCAGCAGCCCTGGACAGGTGAGCTCCTACGAGCAGTACTTC
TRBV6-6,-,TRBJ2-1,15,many,CASSYSRSGIHEQFF,TGTGCCAGCAGTTACTCGAGGTCAGGGATCCATGAGCAGTTCTTC
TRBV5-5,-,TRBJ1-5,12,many,CASSLGYQPQHF,TGTGCCAGCAGCTTGGGGTATCAGCCCCAGCATTTT
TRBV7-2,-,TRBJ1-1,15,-,CASSLVSQKNTEAFF,TGTGCCAGCAGCTTAGTGTCGCAGAAAAACACTGAAGCTTTCTTT
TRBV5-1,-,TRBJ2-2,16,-,CASSLAGSVTTGELFF,TGCGCCAGCAGCTTGGCTGGGAGCGTAACGACCGGGGAGCTGTTTTTT
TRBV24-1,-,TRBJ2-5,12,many,CADRARKETQYF,TGTGCCGACCGGGCCCGAAAAGAGACCCAGTACTTC
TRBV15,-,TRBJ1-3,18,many,CATSRDRGAAYSGNTIYF,TGTGCCACCAGCAGAGATAGAGGGGCGGCTTACTCTGGAAACACCATATATTTT
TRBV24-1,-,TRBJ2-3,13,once,CATSDGPTDTQYF,TGTGCCACCAGTGATGGTCCCACAGATACGCAGTATTTT
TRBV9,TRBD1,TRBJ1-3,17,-,CTSSVVDREVSGNTIYF,TGTACCAGCAGCGTAGTTGACAGGGAGGTCTCTGGAAACACCATATATTTT
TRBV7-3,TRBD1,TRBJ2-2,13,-,CASRQGVTGELFF,TGTGCCAGCAGACAGGGGGTCACCGGGGAGCTGTTTTTT
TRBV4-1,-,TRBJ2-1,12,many,CASSQRSGEQFF,TGCGCCAGCAGCCAGAGAAGTGGAGAGCAGTTCTTC
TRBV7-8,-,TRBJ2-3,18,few,CASSGHRAGAGNTDTQYF,TGTGCCAGCAGCGGGCACCGGGCGGGGGCCGGAAACACAGATACGCAGTATTTT
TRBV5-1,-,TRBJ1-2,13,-,CASSWSQRLGYTF,TGCGCCAGCAGCTGGAGCCAGCGGTTAGGCTACACCTTC
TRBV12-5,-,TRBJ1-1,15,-,CASGLVLGPNTEAFF,TGTGCTAGTGGTTTGGTACTCGGACCGAACACTGAAGCTTTCTTT
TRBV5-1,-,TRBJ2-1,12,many,CASSGVHNEQFF,TGCGCCAGCAGCGGGGTCCACAATGAGCAGTTCTTC